This T cell receptor (beta chain) stems from a study of patients and donors after allogeneic stem cell transplantation. TCRdb re-derived calls from the RT-PCR reads in MiXCR, one entry per CDR3 protein. The sample lists about 400,000 distinct CDR3 sequences, 16% seen once, with less than 8.5% in the top ten. This clonotype showed up many times. Trimming removed 6 bases from V and 0 bases from J, with 5 bases in between. The CDR3 has 12 residues. The rearrangement joins TRBV12-3 or TRBV12-4 to TRBJ1-1; D is uncertain. The material sequenced was blood, either unsorted or a sorted T cell fraction (not recorded which). This sequence was found in a human donor who was either an allogeneic HSCT recipient or a stem cell or donor lymphocyte infusion donor (not recorded which). It is not recorded whose cells these are; they may come from a transplant donor. In DNA, the CDR3 is TGTGCCAGCAGCCCAGTGAACACTGAAGCTTTCTTT. It is translated as CASSPVNTEAFF.